This T cell receptor beta chain was identified in a study of blood T cell repertoires in COVID-19. The overall study: Sources were T cells, B-cell-depleted T cells, or PBMCs; the material itself was cDNA or gDNA.

Here immunoSEQ multiplex PCR was the method, and the copy in TCRdb shows in-frame clones only, minus some. The data show 120,000 or so clones, around 85% seen once. The junction had 8 bases not matched to a gene; V was cut back by 3 bases and J by 1 base. The CDR3 totals 17 residues. CDR1 and CDR2 (germline): SGHRS, YFSETQ. This clonotype was sampled from a woman aged 50 to 60 with acute or convalescent COVID-19. The J gene is TRBJ2-2, the V gene TRBV5-1; 8 bases are a match to TRBD2. The sequenced sample consisted of peripheral blood. DNA of the CDR3: TGCGCCAGCAGCTCATCCTTAGCGGGGCTGAACACCGGGGAGCTGTTTTTT. It yields the protein CASSSSLAGLNTGELFF. The complete variable domain, with remaining parts taken from reference TRBV5-1 and TRBJ2-2, reads KAGVTQTPRYLIKTRGQQVTLSCSPISGHRSVSWYQQTPGQGLQFLFEYFSETQRNKGNFPGRFSGRQFSNSRSEMNVSTLELGDSALYLCASSSSLAGLNTGELFFGEGSRLTVL.